This T cell receptor beta chain was documented in a study of CD8+ T cells in alopecia areata (dated by TCRdb to 2016 to 2019). Notes on the research overall: To study T cell clonal expansion in alopecia areata, the researchers applied high-throughput TCRbeta sequencing to both the C3H/HeJ mouse model and human patients. On the human side, TCRbeta sequencing was run on scalp tissue and on sorted CD4+ and CD8+ peripheral blood T cells from healthy controls and from alopecia areata patients with either patchy or totalis/universalis disease. Clonality in the scalp was compared among normal scalp (n=4), patchy alopecia areata scalp (n=8), and alopecia totalis/universalis scalp (n=8). RNA was obtained with the PAXgene miRNA kit for fixed scalp, the miRNeasy kit for PBMCs, and the RNeasy kit for mouse skin. TCRbeta CDR3 regions were amplified by immunoSEQ multiplex PCR using 35 Vbeta forward and 13 Jbeta reverse primers. Study-wide findings and limitations: Lesional scalp, especially in alopecia totalis/universalis, showed higher clonality and more expanded CD8+ clones than normal scalp, suggesting antigenic drive. Resident alphabeta T cells in normal human skin are also sequenced, complicating scalp TCR repertoire analysis, unlike mouse skin dominated by gammadelta T cells. Shared TCR sequences between patients were less evident than in mice, which may be partly attributable to HLA diversity in the patient population.

Trimming takes 5 bases off V and 0 bases off J; junction bases not matched to a gene: 10. As encoded in the germline V gene (reference sequence), CDR1 is SEHNR while CDR2 is FQNEAQ. Inclusive of the bounding cysteine and phenylalanine, the CDR3 is 16 residues long. Just the 48-base CDR3 DNA is kept, in frame starting at base 1. From alopecia areata patients, peripheral blood was collected along with lesional scalp punch biopsies. PBMCs were separated by density centrifugation and stained for CD3, CD4 and CD8, after which CD4+ and CD8+ T cells were sorted on a FACSAria. Alopecia areata patients who were not treated were recruited through a multicenter biomarker study. In roughly 5 patients from the biomarker study, the blood CD8+ T cells went through an additional sort into NKG2D-low and NKG2D-high fractions. Library construction relied on the immunoSEQ multiplex PCR assay. For TCR sequencing, RNA was extracted from every sample and reverse transcribed into cDNA to serve as template. First-strand cDNA was synthesized with SuperScript III using a 2:1 mix of oligo-dT and random hexamers. A synthetic immune receptor repertoire was used to assess amplification bias, and residual bias was removed computationally. For the original study's pipeline: Raw reads were preprocessed to remove errors, and CDR3 was defined by IMGT conventions from the conserved cysteine to phenylalanine. Clonality was computed as 1 minus the Shannon entropy, with the entropy normalized by log2 of the number of productive unique TCRs. Scalp TCRbeta sequences were cross-referenced with sorted blood CD4 and CD8 repertoires so that the CD4 or CD8 identity of scalp clones could be inferred. The immuneACCESS repertoire file appears here via TCRdb, limited to in-frame rearrangements. These files lack a portion of the clones; in checked studies, under half of the deficit traces to unresolved V genes, and the cause of the others is not known. V, J and clone size were drawn from that table, and D and trimming were deduced from the DNA. Across this sample there are 95,000 to 120,000 clones, with 50% to 60% seen only once. Roughly 25% of the sample is in the top ten clones.

This clone was counted a few times. Its antigen has not been determined. Base quality data are lacking; no much larger clone is found one base away. The sample comprised NKG2D-low CD8+ T cells sorted from blood. The cell subset or site label, read with the paper, signifies: sorted CD8+ NKG2D-low blood T cells. This chain is built from TRBV7-9 and TRBJ2-7; TRBD1 agrees with 7 junctional bases. This sequence originates from a human donor with alopecia areata. CDR3 region: CASSTTGTATSYEQYF. The nucleotides are TGTGCCAGCAGCACGACCGGGACAGCAACCTCCTACGAGCAGTACTTC. The variable domain in full, with residues beyond the CDR3 obtained from the reference TRBV7-9 and TRBJ2-7 genes, is DTGVSQNPRHKITKRGQNVTFRCDPISEHNRLYWYRQTLGQGPEFLTYFQNEAQLEKSRLLSDRFSAERPKGSFSTLEIQRTEQGDSAMYLCASSTTGTATSYEQYFGPGTRLTVT.